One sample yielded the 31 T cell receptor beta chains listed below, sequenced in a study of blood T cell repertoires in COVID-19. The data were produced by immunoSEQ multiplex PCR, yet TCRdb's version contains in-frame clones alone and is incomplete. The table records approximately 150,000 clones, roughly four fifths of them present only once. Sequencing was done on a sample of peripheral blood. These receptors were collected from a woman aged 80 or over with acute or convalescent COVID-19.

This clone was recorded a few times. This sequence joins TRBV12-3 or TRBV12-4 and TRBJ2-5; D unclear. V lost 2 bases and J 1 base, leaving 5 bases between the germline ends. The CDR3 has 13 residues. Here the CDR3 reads CASSLWSQETQYF. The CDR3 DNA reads TGTGCCAGCAGTTTATGGAGCCAAGAGACCCAGTACTTC.

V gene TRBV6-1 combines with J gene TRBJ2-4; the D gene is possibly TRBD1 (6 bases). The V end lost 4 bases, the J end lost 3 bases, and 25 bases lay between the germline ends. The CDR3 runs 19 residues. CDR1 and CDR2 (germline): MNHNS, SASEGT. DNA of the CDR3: TGTGCCAGCAGTGGGATGACGGGACAAGGGGTAATTGGCAAAAACATTCAGTACTTC. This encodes CASSGMTGQGVIGKNIQYF.

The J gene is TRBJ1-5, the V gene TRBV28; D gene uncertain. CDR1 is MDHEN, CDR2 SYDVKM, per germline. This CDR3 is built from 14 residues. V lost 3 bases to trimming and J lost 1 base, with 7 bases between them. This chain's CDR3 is CASSFVGSNQPQHF. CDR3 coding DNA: TGTGCCAGCAGTTTTGTGGGCAGCAATCAGCCCCAGCATTTT.

As DNA, the CDR3 is TGCAGCGCCCCCGGCGGGGGCCAAGAGACCCAGTACTTC. Encoded protein: CSAPGGGQETQYF. The chain uses TRBV29-1 and TRBJ2-5; 7 bases line up with TRBD2. Trimming cost V 7 bases and J 1 base; bases outside gene matches: 6. This CDR3 region has 13 residues. CDR1 SQVTM and CDR2 ANQGSEA come from the germline V gene. The whole variable domain, filled in from reference TRBV29-1 and TRBJ2-5, reads SAVISQKPSRDICQRGTSLTIQCQVDSQVTMMFWYRQQPGQSLTLIATANQGSEATYESGFVIDKFPISRPNLTFSTLTVSNMSPEDSSIYLCSAPGGGQETQYFGPGTRLLVL.

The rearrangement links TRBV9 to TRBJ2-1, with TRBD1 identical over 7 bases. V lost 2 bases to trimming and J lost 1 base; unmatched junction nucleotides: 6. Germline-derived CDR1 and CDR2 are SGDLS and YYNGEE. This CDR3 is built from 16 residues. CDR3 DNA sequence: TGTGCCAGCAGCGTTACTGACAGGGCTTCCTACAATGAGCAGTTCTTC. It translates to CASSVTDRASYNEQFF.

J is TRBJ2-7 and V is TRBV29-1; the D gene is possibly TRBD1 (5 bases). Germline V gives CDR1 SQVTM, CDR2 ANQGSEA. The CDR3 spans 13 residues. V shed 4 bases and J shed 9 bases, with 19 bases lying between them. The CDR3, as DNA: TGCAGCGTTGGGCAGGGTTCTGTCCCGGCGCAGTACTTC. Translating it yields CSVGQGSVPAQYF.

The CDR3 sequence: CASSSTGSTNEKLFF. DNA of the CDR3: TGTGCCAGCAGCTCCACAGGTTCAACTAATGAAAAACTGTTTTTT. The V and J genes are TRBV7-2 and TRBJ1-4; a possible D gene is TRBD1 (5 bases). V was trimmed by 4 bases and J by 0 bases, leaving 9 bases between them. Germline V gene sequence: CDR1 SGHTA, CDR2 FQGNSA. The CDR3 covers 15 residues.

In DNA, the CDR3 is TGTGCCAGCAGCCCGTTCGGGGGAATTAGTGAAAAACTGTTTTTT. This sequence encodes CASSPFGGISEKLFF. This rearrangement joins TRBV7-9 to TRBJ1-4; possible D gene TRBD1, 5 bases. The CDR3 loop spans 15 amino acids. V lost 5 bases and J 7 bases, leaving 17 bases between the germline ends. CDR1 SEHNR and CDR2 FQNEAQ come from the germline V gene (reference sequence).

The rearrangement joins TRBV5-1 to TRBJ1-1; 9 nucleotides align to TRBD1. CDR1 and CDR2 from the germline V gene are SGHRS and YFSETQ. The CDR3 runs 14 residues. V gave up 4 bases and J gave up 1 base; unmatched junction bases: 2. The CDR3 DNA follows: TGCGCCAGCAGCCCACAGGGGGCGAACACTGAAGCTTTCTTT. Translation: CASSPQGANTEAFF.

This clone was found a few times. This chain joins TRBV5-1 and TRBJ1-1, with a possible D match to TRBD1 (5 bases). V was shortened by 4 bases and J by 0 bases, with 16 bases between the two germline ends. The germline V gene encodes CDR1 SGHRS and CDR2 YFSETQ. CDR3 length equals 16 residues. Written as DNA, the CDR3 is TGCGCCAGCAGCCCTGGACATCATACAATGAACACTGAAGCTTTCTTT. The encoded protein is CASSPGHHTMNTEAFF.

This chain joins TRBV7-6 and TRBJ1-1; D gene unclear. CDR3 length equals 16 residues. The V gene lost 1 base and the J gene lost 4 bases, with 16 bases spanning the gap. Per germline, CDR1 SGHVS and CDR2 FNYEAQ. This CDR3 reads CASSLDPPGSGTEAFF. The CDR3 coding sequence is TGTGCCAGCAGCTTAGACCCCCCCGGGTCCGGCACTGAAGCTTTCTTT. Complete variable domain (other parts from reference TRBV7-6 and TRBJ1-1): GAGVSQSPRYKVTKRGQDVALRCDPISGHVSLYWYRQALGQGPEFLTYFNYEAQQDKSGLPNDRFSAERPEGSISTLTIQRTEQRDSAMYRCASSLDPPGSGTEAFFGQGTRLTVV.

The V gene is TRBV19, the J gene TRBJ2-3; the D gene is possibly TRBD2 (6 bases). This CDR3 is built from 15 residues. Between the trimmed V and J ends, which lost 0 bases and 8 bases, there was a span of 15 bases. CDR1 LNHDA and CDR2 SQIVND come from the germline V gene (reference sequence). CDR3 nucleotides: TGTGCCAGTAGTATAGATCCAGTGACTAGGACTACGCAGTATTTT. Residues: CASSIDPVTRTTQYF. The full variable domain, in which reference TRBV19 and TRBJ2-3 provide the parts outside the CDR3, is DGGITQSPKYLFRKEGQNVTLSCEQNLNHDAMYWYRQDPGQGLRLIYYSQIVNDFQKGDIAEGYSVSREKKESFPLTVTSAQKNPTAFYLCASSIDPVTRTTQYFGPGTRLTVL.

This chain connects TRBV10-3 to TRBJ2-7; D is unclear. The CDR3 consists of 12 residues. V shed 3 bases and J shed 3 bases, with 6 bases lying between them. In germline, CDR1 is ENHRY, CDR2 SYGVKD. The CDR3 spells CAISDLSYEQYF. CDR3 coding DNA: TGTGCCATCAGTGATCTCAGCTACGAGCAGTACTTC.

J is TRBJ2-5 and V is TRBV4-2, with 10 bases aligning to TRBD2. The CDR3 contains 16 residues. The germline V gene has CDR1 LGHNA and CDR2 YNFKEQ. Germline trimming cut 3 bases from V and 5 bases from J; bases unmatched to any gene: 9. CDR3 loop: CASSQEAGGRAETQYF. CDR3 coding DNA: TGTGCCAGCAGCCAGGAAGCGGGGGGGCGCGCGGAGACCCAGTACTTC.

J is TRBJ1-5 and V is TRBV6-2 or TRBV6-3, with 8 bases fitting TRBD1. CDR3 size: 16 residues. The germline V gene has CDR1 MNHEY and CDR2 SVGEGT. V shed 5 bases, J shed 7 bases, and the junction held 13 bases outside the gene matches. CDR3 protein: CASSPIGQGRGQPQHF. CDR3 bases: TGTGCCAGCAGTCCGATCGGACAGGGTCGGGGACAGCCCCAGCATTTT.

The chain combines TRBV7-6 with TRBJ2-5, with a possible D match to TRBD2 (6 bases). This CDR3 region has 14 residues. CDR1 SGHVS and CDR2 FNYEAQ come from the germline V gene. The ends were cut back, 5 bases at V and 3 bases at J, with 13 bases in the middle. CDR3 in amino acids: CASSLLGGKETQYF. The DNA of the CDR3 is TGTGCCAGCAGCCTCCTTGGGGGGAAAGAGACCCAGTACTTC.

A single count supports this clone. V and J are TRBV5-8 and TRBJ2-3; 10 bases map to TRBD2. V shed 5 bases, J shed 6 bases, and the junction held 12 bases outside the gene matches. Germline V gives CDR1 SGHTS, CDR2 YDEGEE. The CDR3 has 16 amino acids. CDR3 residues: CASRRGWGLALDTQYF. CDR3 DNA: TGTGCCAGCAGACGGGGATGGGGACTAGCGTTGGATACGCAGTATTTT.

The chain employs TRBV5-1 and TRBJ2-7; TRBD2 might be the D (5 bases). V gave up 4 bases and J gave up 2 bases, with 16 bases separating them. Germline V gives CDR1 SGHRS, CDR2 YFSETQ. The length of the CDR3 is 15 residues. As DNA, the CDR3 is TGCGCCAGCAGCCTATTCGGAGGTAGAGCCTACGAGCAGTACTTC. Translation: CASSLFGGRAYEQYF.

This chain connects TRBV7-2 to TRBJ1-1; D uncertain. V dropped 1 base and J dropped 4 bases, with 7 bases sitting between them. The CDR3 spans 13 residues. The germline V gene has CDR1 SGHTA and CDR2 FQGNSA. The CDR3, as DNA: TGTGCCAGCAGCTTAGAAGCCACCACTGAAGCTTTCTTT. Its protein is CASSLEATTEAFF.

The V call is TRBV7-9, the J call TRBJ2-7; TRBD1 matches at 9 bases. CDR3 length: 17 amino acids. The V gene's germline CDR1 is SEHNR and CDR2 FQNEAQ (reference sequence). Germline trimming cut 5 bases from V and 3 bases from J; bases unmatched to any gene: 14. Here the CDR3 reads CASSPGQGRRSYYEQYF. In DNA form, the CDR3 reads TGTGCCAGCAGCCCGGGACAGGGAAGGAGATCTTACTACGAGCAGTACTTC.

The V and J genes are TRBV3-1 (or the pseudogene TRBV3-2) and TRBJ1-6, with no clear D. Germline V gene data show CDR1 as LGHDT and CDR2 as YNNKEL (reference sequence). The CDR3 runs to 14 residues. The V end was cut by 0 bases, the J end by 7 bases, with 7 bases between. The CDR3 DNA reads TGTGCCAGCAGCCAAGAAGGCGGAAATTCACCCCTCCACTTT. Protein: CASSQEGGNSPLHF.

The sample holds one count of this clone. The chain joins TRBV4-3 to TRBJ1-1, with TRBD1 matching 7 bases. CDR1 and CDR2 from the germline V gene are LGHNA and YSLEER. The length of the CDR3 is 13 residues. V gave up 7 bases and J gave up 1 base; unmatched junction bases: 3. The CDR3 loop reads CASTEGANTEAFF. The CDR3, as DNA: TGCGCCAGCACAGAGGGGGCGAACACTGAAGCTTTCTTT.

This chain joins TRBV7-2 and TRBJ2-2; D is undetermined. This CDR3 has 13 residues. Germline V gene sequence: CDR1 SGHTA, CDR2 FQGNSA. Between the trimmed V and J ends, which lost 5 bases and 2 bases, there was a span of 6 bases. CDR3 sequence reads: CASSPLNTGELFF. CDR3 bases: TGTGCCAGCAGCCCTCTTAACACCGGGGAGCTGTTTTTT.

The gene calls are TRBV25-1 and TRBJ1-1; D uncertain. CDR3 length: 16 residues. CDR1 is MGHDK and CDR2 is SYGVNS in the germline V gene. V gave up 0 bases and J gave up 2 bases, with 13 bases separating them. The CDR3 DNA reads TGTGCCAGCAGTGAATATTTAGGGCCGGGAAACACTGAAGCTTTCTTT. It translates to CASSEYLGPGNTEAFF.

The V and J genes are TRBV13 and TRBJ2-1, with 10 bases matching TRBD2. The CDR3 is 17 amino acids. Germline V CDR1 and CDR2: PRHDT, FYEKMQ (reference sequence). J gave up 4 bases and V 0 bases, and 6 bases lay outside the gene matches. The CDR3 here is CASSLGLAGGLYNEQFF. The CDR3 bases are TGTGCCAGCAGCTTAGGCTTAGCGGGGGGCCTATACAATGAGCAGTTCTTC. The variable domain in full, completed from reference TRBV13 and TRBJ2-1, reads AAGVIQSPRHLIKEKRETATLKCYPIPRHDTVYWYQQGPGQDPQFLISFYEKMQSDKGSIPDRFSAQQFSDYHSELNMSSLELGDSALYFCASSLGLAGGLYNEQFFGPGTRLTVL.

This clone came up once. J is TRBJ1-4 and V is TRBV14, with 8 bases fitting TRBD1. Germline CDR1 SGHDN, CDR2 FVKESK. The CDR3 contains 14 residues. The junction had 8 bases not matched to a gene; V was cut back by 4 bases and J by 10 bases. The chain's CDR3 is CASSLGTGGRKLFF. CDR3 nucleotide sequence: TGTGCCAGCAGCCTCGGTACAGGGGGGCGAAAACTGTTTTTT.

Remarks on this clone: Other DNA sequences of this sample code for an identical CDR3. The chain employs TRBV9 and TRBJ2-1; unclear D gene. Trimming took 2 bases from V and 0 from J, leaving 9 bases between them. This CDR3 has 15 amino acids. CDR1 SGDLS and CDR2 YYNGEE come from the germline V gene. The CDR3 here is CASSVGSSSYNEQFF. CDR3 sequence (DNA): TGTGCCAGCAGCGTTGGCTCAAGCTCCTACAATGAGCAGTTCTTC.

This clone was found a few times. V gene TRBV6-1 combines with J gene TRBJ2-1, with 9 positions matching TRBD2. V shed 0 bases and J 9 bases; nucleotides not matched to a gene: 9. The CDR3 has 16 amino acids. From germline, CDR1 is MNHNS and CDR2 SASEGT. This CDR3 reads CASSEAVGGGASEQFF. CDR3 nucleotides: TGTGCCAGCAGTGAAGCCGTGGGCGGGGGGGCAAGTGAGCAGTTCTTC.

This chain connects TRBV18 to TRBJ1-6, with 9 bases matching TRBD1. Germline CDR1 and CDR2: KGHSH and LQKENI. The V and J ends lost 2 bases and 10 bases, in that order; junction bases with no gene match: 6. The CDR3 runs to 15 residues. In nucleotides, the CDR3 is TGTGCCAGCTCACCAACGACAGGGGGGGACTCACCCCTCCACTTT. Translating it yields CASSPTTGGDSPLHF.

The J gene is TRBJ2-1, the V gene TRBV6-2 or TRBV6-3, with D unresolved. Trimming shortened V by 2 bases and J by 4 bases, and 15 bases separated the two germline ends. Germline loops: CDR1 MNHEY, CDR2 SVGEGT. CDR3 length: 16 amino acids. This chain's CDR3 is CASSYIMSVSYNEQFF. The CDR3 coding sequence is TGTGCCAGCAGTTACATTATGTCGGTCTCGTACAATGAGCAGTTCTTC.

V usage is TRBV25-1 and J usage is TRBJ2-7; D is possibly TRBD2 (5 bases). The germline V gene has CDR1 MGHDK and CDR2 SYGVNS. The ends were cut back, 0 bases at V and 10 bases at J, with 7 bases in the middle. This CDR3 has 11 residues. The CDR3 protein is CASSEYGGQYF. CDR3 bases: TGTGCCAGCAGTGAATACGGAGGCCAGTACTTC.